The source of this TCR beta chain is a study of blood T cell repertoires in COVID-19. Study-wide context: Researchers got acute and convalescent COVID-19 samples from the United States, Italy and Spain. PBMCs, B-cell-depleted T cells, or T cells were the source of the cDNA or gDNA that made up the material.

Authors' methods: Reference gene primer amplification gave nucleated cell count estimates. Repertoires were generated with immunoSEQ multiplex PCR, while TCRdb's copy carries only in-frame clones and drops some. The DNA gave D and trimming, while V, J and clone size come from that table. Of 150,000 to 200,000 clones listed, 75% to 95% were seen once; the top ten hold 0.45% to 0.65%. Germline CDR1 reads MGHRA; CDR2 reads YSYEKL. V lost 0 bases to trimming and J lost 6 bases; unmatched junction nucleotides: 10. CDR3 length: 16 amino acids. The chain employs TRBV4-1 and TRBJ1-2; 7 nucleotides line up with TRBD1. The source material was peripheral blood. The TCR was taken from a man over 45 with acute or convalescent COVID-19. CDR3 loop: CASSQESVQGFHGYTF. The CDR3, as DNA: TGCGCCAGCAGCCAAGAATCAGTACAGGGGTTCCATGGCTACACCTTC.